This T cell receptor (beta chain) was captured in a study of shared clonotypes between healthy human individuals. CD4+ cells yielded CD45RA+ naive and CD45RA-negative memory subsets. The method was immunoSEQ multiplex PCR; TCRdb's version includes in-frame clones alone and lacks a portion of them. The data hold about 2.4 million clones, with roughly 93% observed a single time. CDR3 length: 15 amino acids. In germline, CDR1 is SGHRS, CDR2 YFSETQ. V dropped 1 base and J dropped 6; count of bases not matched to a gene: 8. This TCR derives from a man aged 18 to 29 in good health. Some clones in this sample may be carry-over from other donors' samples. The specimen sequenced was naive CD4+ T cells from PBMCs. Described subset: CD45RA+ positively selected. The chain combines TRBV5-1 with TRBJ1-2; 8 nucleotides agree with TRBD1. The CDR3 spells CASSLSSGGSNGYTF. The CDR3 coding sequence is TGCGCCAGCAGCTTGAGTTCAGGGGGCAGTAATGGCTACACCTTC.